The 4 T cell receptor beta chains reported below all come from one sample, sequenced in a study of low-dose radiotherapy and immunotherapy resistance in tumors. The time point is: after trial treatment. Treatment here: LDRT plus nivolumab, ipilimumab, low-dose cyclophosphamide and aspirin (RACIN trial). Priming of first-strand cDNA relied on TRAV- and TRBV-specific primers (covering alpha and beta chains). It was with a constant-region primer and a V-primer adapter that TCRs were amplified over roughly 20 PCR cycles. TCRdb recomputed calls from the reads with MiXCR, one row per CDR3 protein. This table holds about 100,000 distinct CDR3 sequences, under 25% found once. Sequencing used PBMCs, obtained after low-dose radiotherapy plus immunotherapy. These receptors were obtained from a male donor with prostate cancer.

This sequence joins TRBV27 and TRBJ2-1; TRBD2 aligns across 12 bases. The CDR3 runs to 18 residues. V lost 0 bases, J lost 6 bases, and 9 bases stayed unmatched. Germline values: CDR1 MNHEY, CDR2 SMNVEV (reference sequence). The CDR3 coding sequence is TGTGCCAGCAGTTTATCCGGACTAGCGGGGATCGGTTTCAATGAGCAGTTCTTC. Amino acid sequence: CASSLSGLAGIGFNEQFF.

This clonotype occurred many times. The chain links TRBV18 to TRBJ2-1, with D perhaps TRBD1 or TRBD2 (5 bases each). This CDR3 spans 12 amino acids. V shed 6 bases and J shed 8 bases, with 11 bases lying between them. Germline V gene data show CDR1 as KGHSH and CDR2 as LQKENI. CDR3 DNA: TGTGCCAGCTCGTATCTGGGGGATGAGCAGTTCTTC. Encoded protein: CASSYLGDEQFF.

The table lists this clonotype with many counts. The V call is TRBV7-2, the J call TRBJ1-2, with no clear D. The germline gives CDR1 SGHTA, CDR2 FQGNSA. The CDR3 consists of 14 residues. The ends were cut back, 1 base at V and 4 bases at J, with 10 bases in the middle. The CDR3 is CASSLGAEPYGYTF. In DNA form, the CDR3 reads TGTGCCAGCAGCTTAGGGGCAGAGCCCTATGGCTACACCTTC.

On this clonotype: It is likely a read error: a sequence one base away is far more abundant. As DNA, the CDR3 is TGTGCCAGCAGCAAAGGGCGGGGGGTCAATGAGCAGTACTTC. It yields the protein CASSKGRGVNEQYF. The J gene is TRBJ2-5, the V gene TRBV21-1; no DNA check was done on the table's D call, TRBD1. TRBV21-1 is annotated as a pseudogene. CDR3 length equals 14 residues.